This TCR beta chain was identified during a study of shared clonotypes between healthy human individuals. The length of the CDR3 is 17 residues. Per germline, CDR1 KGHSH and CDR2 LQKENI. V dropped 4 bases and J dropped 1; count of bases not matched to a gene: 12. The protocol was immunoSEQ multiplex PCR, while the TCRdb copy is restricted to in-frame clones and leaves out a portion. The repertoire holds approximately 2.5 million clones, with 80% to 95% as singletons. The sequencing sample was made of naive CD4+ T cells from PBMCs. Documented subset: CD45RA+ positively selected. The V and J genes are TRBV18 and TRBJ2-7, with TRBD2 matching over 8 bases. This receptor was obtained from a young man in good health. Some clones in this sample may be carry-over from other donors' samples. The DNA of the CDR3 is TGTGCCAGCTCACGCAACACCGGCGGGAGGTCGTCCTACGAGCAGTACTTC. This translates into CASSRNTGGRSSYEQYF. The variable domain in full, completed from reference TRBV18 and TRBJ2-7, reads NAGVMQNPRHLVRRRGQEARLRCSPMKGHSHVYWYRQLPEEGLKFMVYLQKENIIDESGMPKERFSAEFPKEGPSILRIQQVVRGDSAAYFCASSRNTGGRSSYEQYFGPGTRLTVT.